This paragraph covers one TCR beta chain sequence. Original analysis: Counts of nucleated cells, estimated from reference gene primer amplification, were obtained. Clones were read by immunoSEQ multiplex PCR, and TCRdb kept only the in-frame ones, dropping some. For V, J and clone size, that table is used; D and trimming come from the DNA. The sample records about 4,900 clones, around nine tenths being singletons. The V and J ends lost 4 bases and 2 bases, in that order; junction bases with no gene match: 7. The CDR3 spans 15 residues. Germline V gives CDR1 MDHEN, CDR2 SYDVKM. The source of the sample is a study of blood T cell repertoires in COVID-19. The overall study: Acute and convalescent COVID-19 specimens originated in the United States, Italy and Spain. T cells, B-cell-depleted T cells, or PBMCs provided the cDNA or gDNA that served as material.

Sequencing was carried out using peripheral blood. This sequence was found in a human donor in a cohort sampled during active COVID-19. This chain uses TRBV28 with TRBJ1-2; 7 bases are a match to TRBD1. The CDR3: CASSSLRDRNYGYTF. CDR3 in DNA: TGTGCCAGCAGTTCTCTCCGGGACAGAAACTATGGCTACACCTTC.